This is a list of T cell receptor beta chains from one sample in a study of blood T cell repertoires in COVID-19. The protocol was immunoSEQ multiplex PCR, while the TCRdb copy is restricted to in-frame clones and leaves out a portion. The sample shows roughly 100,000 clones, over 75% of them seen only once. Sequencing was carried out using peripheral blood. Receptors were obtained from a human donor in a cohort sampled during active COVID-19. The CDR3 runs from the conserved cysteine through the conserved F or W. The D gene is left open where the match is weak. The listing skips clone size in some rows; elsewhere it reads once, few, many or a size class.

V gene,clone size,J gene,D gene,CDR3 protein,CDR3 DNA
TRBV27,-,TRBJ2-6,TRBD1,CASRQGAAAGANVLTF,TGTGCCAGCAGACAGGGGGCGGCAGCTGGGGCCAACGTCCTGACTTTC
TRBV9,few,TRBJ2-2,TRBD2,CASSVPLAGGGEDGELFF,TGTGCCAGCAGCGTTCCACTAGCGGGAGGAGGAGAGGACGGGGAGCTGTTTTTT
TRBV6-1,-,TRBJ2-4,TRBD1,CASSEEDRANIQYF,TGTGCCAGCAGTGAGGAGGACAGGGCCAACATTCAGTACTTC
TRBV3-1/TRBV3-2,-,TRBJ2-3,-,CASSQAASADTQYF,TGTGCCAGCAGCCAAGCCGCATCGGCAGATACGCAGTATTTT
TRBV5-1,once,TRBJ2-2,-,CASSLTIGTGNTGELFF,TGCGCCAGCAGCTTGACTATAGGTACAGGGAACACCGGGGAGCTGTTTTTT
TRBV3-1/TRBV3-2,-,TRBJ2-3,TRBD2,CASSQETSGREGTDTQYF,TGTGCCAGCAGCCAAGAGACTAGCGGGAGGGAAGGCACAGATACGCAGTATTTT
TRBV4-1,-,TRBJ1-3,-,CASSGWSSGNTIYF,TGCGCCAGCAGCGGGTGGAGCTCTGGAAACACCATATATTTT
TRBV6-6,-,TRBJ1-1,-,CASSYREIWDGSF,TGTGCCAGCAGTTATAGGGAGATTTGGGACGGGAGCTTT
TRBV7-9,-,TRBJ1-1,-,CASSLAGQQIFFF,TGTGCCAGCAGCTTAGCAGGCCAACAGATTTTTTTCTTT
TRBV27,-,TRBJ1-5,-,CASSMGNNQPQHF,TGTGCCAGCAGTATGGGCAATAATCAGCCCCAGCATTTT
TRBV11-2,-,TRBJ2-5,TRBD1,CASSFARAVYRDRLSTQYF,TGTGCCAGCAGCTTCGCCCGGGCAGTCTACCGGGACAGGCTGAGTACCCAGTACTTC
TRBV7-2,-,TRBJ2-2,TRBD2,CASSRYRGLAGAAGELFF,TGTGCCAGCAGCCGTTATCGCGGACTAGCGGGGGCCGCCGGGGAGCTGTTTTTT
TRBV4-2,once,TRBJ1-3,-,CASSQGRGAGIGNTIYF,TGTGCCAGCAGCCAAGGCAGAGGCGCAGGGATAGGAAACACCATATATTTT
TRBV15,-,TRBJ1-4,-,CATSRDLGGVTTNEKLFF,TGTGCCACCAGCAGAGATCTTGGGGGGGTTACAACTAATGAAAAACTGTTTTTT
TRBV7-2,once,TRBJ2-2,-,CASSLKTGIGELFF,TGTGCCAGCAGCTTAAAAACAGGGATCGGGGAGCTGTTTTTT
TRBV11-2,-,TRBJ2-2,TRBD1,CASSPDGTGGVGELFF,TGTGCCAGCAGCCCCGATGGGACAGGGGGTGTTGGGGAGCTGTTTTTT
TRBV5-1,-,TRBJ1-3,-,CASSLGPGAGNTIYF,TGCGCCAGCAGCTTGGGACCAGGGGCTGGAAACACCATATATTTT
TRBV7-8,-,TRBJ2-1,-,CASSLGSQYNEQFF,TGTGCCAGCAGCTTAGGTAGTCAATACAATGAGCAGTTCTTC
TRBV2,few,TRBJ1-2,-,CASRTVDYGYTF,TGTGCCAGTCGGACAGTCGACTATGGCTACACCTTC
TRBV3-1/TRBV3-2,-,TRBJ2-7,-,CASSQVAGKRGEQYF,TGTGCCAGCAGCCAAGTGGCAGGGAAACGCGGCGAGCAGTACTTC
TRBV24-1,-,TRBJ2-3,-,CATSVTGSTDTQYF,TGTGCCACCAGTGTGACGGGAAGCACAGATACGCAGTATTTT
TRBV30,-,TRBJ1-1,TRBD1,CAWRGGRGPTEAFF,TGTGCCTGGAGGGGTGGTAGGGGGCCCACTGAAGCTTTCTTT
TRBV28,-,TRBJ2-7,-,CASSLGILKGLEQYF,TGTGCCAGCAGTTTGGGGATCCTTAAGGGGCTGGAGCAGTACTTC
TRBV7-2,-,TRBJ1-4,TRBD1,CASSLMTGGAEKLFF,TGTGCCAGCAGCTTAATGACAGGGGGAGCTGAAAAACTGTTTTTT
TRBV24-1,once,TRBJ2-7,-,CATSDSRSTATYEQYF,TGTGCCACCAGTGACTCTCGATCGACAGCAACCTACGAGCAGTACTTC
TRBV5-4,few,TRBJ1-1,-,CASSLDSGMNTEAFF,TGTGCCAGCAGCTTGGACTCAGGGATGAACACTGAAGCTTTCTTT